This TCR beta chain was found in a study of OX40 agonist ivuxolimab in advanced cancers. About the research overall: Ivuxolimab, an antibody that agonizes OX40 (CD134), was administered to the patients. Patients receiving dose escalation had hepatocellular carcinoma, melanoma, renal cell or head and neck cancer. Averaging roughly 60 years in age, with a range of 23 to 79, the cohort was around 83% male.

CDR1 is SGHRS and CDR2 is YFSETQ in the germline V gene. CDR3 length: 14 amino acids. With 5 bases removed from V and 0 bases from J, the gap between germline ends came to 10 bases. This clone was seen only once. Measured with immunoSEQ multiplex PCR; TCRdb has only the in-frame clones, and not every one. The sample has tens of thousands of clones; roughly 88% are singletons. This clonotype originated in an adult with an advanced solid tumor such as melanoma, head and neck, liver or kidney cancer. Here the sequenced sample was CD4+ or CD8+ T cells sorted from blood, taken in a trial of the OX40 agonist ivuxolimab. The chain carries TRBV5-1 and TRBJ2-3; a possible D gene is TRBD2 (5 bases). The CDR3 coding sequence is TGCGCCAGCAGGTTAGCGCCCAGCACAGATACGCAGTATTTT. Translating it yields CASRLAPSTDTQYF.